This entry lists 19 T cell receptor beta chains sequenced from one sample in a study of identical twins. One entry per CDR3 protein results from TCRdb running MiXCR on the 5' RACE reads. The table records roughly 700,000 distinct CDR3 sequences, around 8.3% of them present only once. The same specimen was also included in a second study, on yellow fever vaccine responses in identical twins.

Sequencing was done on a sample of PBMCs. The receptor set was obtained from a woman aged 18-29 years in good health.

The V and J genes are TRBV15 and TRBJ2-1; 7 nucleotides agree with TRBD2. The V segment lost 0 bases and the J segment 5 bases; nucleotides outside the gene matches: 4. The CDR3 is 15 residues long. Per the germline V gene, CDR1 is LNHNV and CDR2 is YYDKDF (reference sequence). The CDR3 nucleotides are TGTGCCACCAGCAGAGATGGGGGGGTCCACAATGAGCAGTTCTTC. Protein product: CATSRDGGVHNEQFF.

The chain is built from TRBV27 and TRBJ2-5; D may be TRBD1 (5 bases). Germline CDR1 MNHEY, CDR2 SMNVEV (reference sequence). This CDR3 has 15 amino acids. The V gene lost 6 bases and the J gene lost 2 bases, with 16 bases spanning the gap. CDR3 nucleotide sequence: TGTGCCAGCAGCACATTCCCCGACAGACAAGAGACCCAGTACTTC. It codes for CASSTFPDRQETQYF.

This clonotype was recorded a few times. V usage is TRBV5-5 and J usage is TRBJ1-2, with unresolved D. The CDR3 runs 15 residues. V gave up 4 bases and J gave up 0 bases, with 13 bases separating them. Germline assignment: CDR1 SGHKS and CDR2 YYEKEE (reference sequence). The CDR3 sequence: CASSGNTNSNYGYTF. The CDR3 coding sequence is TGTGCCAGCAGCGGGAACACCAACTCTAACTATGGCTACACCTTC. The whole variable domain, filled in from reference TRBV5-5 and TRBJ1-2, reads DAGVTQSPTHLIKTRGQQVTLRCSPISGHKSVSWYQQVLGQGPQFIFQYYEKEERGRGNFPDRFSARQFPNYSSELNVNALLLGDSALYLCASSGNTNSNYGYTFGSGTRLTVV.

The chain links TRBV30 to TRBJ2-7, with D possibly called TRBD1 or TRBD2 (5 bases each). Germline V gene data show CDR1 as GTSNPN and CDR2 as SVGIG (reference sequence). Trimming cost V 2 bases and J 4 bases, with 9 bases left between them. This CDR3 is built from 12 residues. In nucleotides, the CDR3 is TGTGCCTGGAGTAGGGGCGGGTACGAGCAGTACTTC. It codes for CAWSRGGYEQYF.

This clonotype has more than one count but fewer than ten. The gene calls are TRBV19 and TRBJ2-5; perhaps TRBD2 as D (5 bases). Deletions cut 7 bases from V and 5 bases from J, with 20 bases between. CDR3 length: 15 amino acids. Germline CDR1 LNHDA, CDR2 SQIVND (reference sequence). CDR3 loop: CASKASLNSEETQYF. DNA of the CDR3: TGTGCCAGTAAGGCTAGCTTAAATAGCGAGGAGACCCAGTACTTC. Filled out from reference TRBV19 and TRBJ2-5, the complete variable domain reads DGGITQSPKYLFRKEGQNVTLSCEQNLNHDAMYWYRQDPGQGLRLIYYSQIVNDFQKGDIAEGYSVSREKKESFPLTVTSAQKNPTAFYLCASKASLNSEETQYFGPGTRLLVL.

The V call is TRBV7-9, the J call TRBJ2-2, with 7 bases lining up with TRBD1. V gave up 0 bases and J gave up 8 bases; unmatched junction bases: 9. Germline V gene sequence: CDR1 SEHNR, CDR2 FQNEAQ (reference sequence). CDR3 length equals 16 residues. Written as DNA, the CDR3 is TGTGCCAGCAGCTTAGCACAGGGGATTGGAGAAGGGGAGCTGTTTTTT. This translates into CASSLAQGIGEGELFF.

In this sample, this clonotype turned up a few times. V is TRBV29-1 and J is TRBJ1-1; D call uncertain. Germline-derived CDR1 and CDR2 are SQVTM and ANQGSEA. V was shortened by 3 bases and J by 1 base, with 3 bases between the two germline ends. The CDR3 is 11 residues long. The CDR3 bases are TGCAGCGTTGACACGAACACTGAAGCTTTCTTT. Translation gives CSVDTNTEAFF. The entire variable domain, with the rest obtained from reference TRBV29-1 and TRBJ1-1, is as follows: SAVISQKPSRDICQRGTSLTIQCQVDSQVTMMFWYRQQPGQSLTLIATANQGSEATYESGFVIDKFPISRPNLTFSTLTVSNMSPEDSSIYLCSVDTNTEAFFGQGTRLTVV.

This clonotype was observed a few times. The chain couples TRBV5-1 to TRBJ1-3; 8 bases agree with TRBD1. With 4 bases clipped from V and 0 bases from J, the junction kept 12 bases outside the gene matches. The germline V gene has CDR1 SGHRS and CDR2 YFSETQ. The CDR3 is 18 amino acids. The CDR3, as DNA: TGCGCCAGCAGCCCCCCGACAGGGGACTCTTTCTCTGGAAACACCATATATTTT. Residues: CASSPPTGDSFSGNTIYF.

The CDR3 coding sequence is TGTGCCAGCAGCCCGCGGGTGACGCCGGGACTACGGAACACCGGGGAGCTGTTTTTT. Amino acids: CASSPRVTPGLRNTGELFF. This chain joins TRBV5-6 and TRBJ2-2, with 7 bases identical to TRBD2. V lost 4 bases to trimming and J lost 1 base; unmatched junction nucleotides: 16. This CDR3 region has 19 residues. The germline CDR1 and CDR2 sequences are SGHDT and YYEEEE.

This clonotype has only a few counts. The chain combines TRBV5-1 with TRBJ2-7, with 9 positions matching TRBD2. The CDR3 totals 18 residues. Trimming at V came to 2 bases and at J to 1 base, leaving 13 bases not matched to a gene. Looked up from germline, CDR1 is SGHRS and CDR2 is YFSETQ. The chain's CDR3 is CASSFDTNSGGYSYEQYF. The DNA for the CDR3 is TGCGCCAGCAGCTTCGATACAAACAGCGGGGGGTATTCCTACGAGCAGTACTTC.

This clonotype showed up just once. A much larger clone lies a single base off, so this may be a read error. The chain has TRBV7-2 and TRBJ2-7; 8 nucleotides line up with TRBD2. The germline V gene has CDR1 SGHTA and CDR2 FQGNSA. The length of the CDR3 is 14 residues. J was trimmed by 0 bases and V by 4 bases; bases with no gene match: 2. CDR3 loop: CASSWTSSSYEQYF. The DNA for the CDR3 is TGTGCCAGCAGCTGGACTAGCAGCTCCTACGAGCAGTACTTC.

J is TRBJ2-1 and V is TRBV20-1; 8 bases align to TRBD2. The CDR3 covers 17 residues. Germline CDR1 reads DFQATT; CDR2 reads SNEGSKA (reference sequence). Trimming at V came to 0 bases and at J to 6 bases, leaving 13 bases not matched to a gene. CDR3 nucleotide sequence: TGCAGTGCTAGAGAAGGGAGACGGGAGGGACGGTTCAATGAGCAGTTCTTC. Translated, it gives CSAREGRREGRFNEQFF.

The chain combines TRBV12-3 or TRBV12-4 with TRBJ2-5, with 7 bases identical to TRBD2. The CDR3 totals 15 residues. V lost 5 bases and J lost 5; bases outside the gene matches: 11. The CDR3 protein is CASSLLAGAGETQYF. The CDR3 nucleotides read TGTGCCAGCAGTCTCTTGGCGGGAGCCGGGGAGACCCAGTACTTC.

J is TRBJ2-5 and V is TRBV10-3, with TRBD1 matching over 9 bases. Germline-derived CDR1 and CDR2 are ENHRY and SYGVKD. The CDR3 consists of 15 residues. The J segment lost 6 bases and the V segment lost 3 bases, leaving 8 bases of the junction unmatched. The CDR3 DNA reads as TGTGCCATCAGTGACCCGGGACAGGGATTAAAGACCCAGTACTTC. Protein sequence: CAISDPGQGLKTQYF.

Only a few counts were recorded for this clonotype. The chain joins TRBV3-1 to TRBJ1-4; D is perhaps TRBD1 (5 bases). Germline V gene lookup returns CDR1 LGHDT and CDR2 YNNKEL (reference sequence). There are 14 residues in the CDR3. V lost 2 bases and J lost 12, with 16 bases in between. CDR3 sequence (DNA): TGTGCCAGCAGCCAATCGAGCAGGGAGCGGGAACTGTTTTTT. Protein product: CASSQSSRERELFF.

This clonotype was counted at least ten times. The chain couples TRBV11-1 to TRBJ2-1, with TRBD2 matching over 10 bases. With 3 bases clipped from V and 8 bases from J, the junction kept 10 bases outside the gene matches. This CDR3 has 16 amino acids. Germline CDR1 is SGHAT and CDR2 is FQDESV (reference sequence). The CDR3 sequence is CASSFVGLAGAHEQFF. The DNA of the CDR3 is TGTGCCAGCAGCTTCGTAGGGCTAGCGGGAGCTCATGAGCAGTTCTTC.

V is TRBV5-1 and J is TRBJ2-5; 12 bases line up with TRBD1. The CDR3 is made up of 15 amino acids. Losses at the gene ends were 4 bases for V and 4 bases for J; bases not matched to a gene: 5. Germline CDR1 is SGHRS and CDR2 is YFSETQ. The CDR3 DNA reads TGCGCCAGCAGCCCAGGGACAGGGGGCACAGAGACCCAGTACTTC. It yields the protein CASSPGTGGTETQYF.

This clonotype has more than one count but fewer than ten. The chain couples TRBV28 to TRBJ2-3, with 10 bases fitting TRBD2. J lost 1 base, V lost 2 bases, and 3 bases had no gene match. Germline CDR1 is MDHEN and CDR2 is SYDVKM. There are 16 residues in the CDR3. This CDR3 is CASSLSLAGGTDTQYF. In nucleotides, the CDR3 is TGTGCCAGCAGTTTAAGTCTAGCGGGAGGCACAGATACGCAGTATTTT.

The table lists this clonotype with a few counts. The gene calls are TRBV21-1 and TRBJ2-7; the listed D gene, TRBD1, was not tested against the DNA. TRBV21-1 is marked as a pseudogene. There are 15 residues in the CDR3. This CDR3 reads CASSSPGTGGYEQYF. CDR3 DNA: TGTGCCAGCAGCAGCCCAGGGACAGGGGGTTACGAGCAGTACTTC.